This is a list of T cell receptor beta chains from one sample in a study of esophageal squamous cell carcinoma under preoperative chemotherapy. From the PCR reads, TCRdb called clonotypes with MiXCR, one entry per CDR3 protein. The repertoire includes about 30,000 distinct CDR3 sequences, under 55% of them detected once, and 10% to 15% sits in the top ten. Sampling took place from a patient given preoperative chemotherapy. The receptors come from a human donor with esophageal squamous cell carcinoma. The donor label of this sample is uncertain. Both conserved end residues are part of each CDR3. A D gene is named only where the DNA matches it firmly. Some rows have no size entry. The others give once, few or many, or a class for an expanded clone.

CDR3 DNA	CDR3 protein	J gene	CDR3 length	D gene	clone size	V gene
TGTGCCAGCAGTTTCCGGGACAGGGGTGTCTACGAGCAGTACTTC	CASSFRDRGVYEQYF	TRBJ2-7	15	TRBD1	many	TRBV6-5
TGTGCCAGCAGCTTAGGGCCGAACACTGAAGCTTTCTTT	CASSLGPNTEAFF	TRBJ1-1	13	-	-	TRBV11-1
TGTGCGGGCAAGCGGGGGGCTGATGAAGATACCCAGTACTTC	CAGKRGADEDTQYF	TRBJ2-5	14	TRBD2	-	TRBV7-6
TGCAGTGCCACATCGCCGGGACGCAGATCGAATGAGCAGTTCTTC	CSATSPGRRSNEQFF	TRBJ2-1	15	-	-	TRBV20-1
TGTGCCAGCAGCTTCATACTGGCGGGCCGTGACCAAGAGACCCAGTACTTC	CASSFILAGRDQETQYF	TRBJ2-5	17	-	-	TRBV7-3
TGTGCCAGCAGCCCTCGGACAGGGGACGCCGGGGAGCTGTTTTTT	CASSPRTGDAGELFF	TRBJ2-2	15	TRBD1	-	TRBV7-2
TGTGGCAGCGGCACCGGGCTGAGCGCCAAAAACACGCAGTATTTC	CGSGTGLSAKNTQYF	TRBJ2-3	15	-	once	TRBV7-2
TGTGCCAGCAGCGATGCGCTAGCGGCCGGGAGGACAGATACCCAGTACTTC	CASSDALAAGRTDTQYF	TRBJ2-5	17	-	-	TRBV7-2
TGTGCCAGCAGTTACTCGATACATGGGGCCAACGTCCTGACTTTC	CASSYSIHGANVLTF	TRBJ2-6	15	-	few	TRBV6-5
TGTGCCAGCAGCTTTTCTGACACAGATACGCAGTATTTT	CASSFSDTDTQYF	TRBJ2-3	13	-	many	TRBV7-3
TGTGCCAGCAGCTTAGGGGGGGCTGGGGGCCGTGGCCCAGATACGCAGTATTTC	CASSLGGAGGRGPDTQYF	TRBJ2-3	18	-	-	TRBV7-6
TGTGCCAGCAGTTTGGGGGTTGAAGCTTTCTTT	CASSLGVEAFF	TRBJ1-1	11	-	-	TRBV12-3/TRBV12-4
TGTGCCGGCAGCCGAGACCCGGAGGCTCAGTACTTC	CAGSRDPEAQYF	TRBJ2-4	12	-	-	TRBV7-2
TGTGCCAGCAGCCTCTCGACCGTTGAAGCTTTCTTT	CASSLSTVEAFF	TRBJ1-1	12	-	many	TRBV7-9
TGTGCCAGCATTAGAGACGGGACAGCGAACACCGGGGAGCTGTTTTTT	CASIRDGTANTGELFF	TRBJ2-2	16	TRBD1	-	TRBV6-5
TGTGCCATCAGTGGGGGCCTGGGCAAACACGAGCAGTTCTTC	CAISGGLGKHEQFF	TRBJ2-1	14	-	many	TRBV10-3
TGTGCCAGCAGCTTGGATGCGGGGCTCGGGGGGCGAGCCAAAGACATCCAGTACTTC	CASSLDAGLGGRAKDIQYF	TRBJ2-4	19	-	-	TRBV7-6
TGTGCCAGCAGCTTAGACGTTGCAGGGTACTATGGCTACACCTTC	CASSLDVAGYYGYTF	TRBJ1-2	15	-	many	TRBV7-2
TGCGCCAGCAGTGTTAGCGGGGGGACCTACAATGAGCAGTTCTTC	CASSVSGGTYNEQFF	TRBJ2-1	15	TRBD2	many	TRBV10-2
TGTGCCAGCAGTGAATCGGGGGGAAGAGACAAAGACACGCAGTATTTT	CASSESGGRDKDTQYF	TRBJ2-3	16	TRBD2	-	TRBV6-1
TGTGCCAGCACACTATCTAGCGGGAGCGTCGCAGATACGCAGTATTTT	CASTLSSGSVADTQYF	TRBJ2-3	16	TRBD2	many	TRBV27
TGTGCCGGGATCGGGCGTCGGGGCCAAGAGACGCAGTACTTC	CAGIGRRGQETQYF	TRBJ2-5	14	-	-	TRBV11-3
TGTGCCAGCACCTCGGACAGAAACATTCAGTACTTC	CASTSDRNIQYF	TRBJ2-4	12	-	-	TRBV6-1
TGTGCCAGCAGCTCTAGGATCGAAGCTTTCTTT	CASSSRIEAFF	TRBJ1-1	11	-	few	TRBV5-8
TGTGCCAGCAGCTTAGCCCCGTCAGAGGCGGGAGAGACCCAGTACTTC	CASSLAPSEAGETQYF	TRBJ2-5	16	-	many	TRBV7-6
TGCAGTGCTAGAGATCAGGGAAAAGCCTACAATGAGCAGTTCTTC	CSARDQGKAYNEQFF	TRBJ2-1	15	-	-	TRBV20-1
TGTGCCAGCAATACAGGACACGGGCTCTACGAGCAGTACTTC	CASNTGHGLYEQYF	TRBJ2-7	14	-	few	TRBV6-1
TGTGCCAGCAGTGACTCCCTAGCGGGAGGCGGTGAGCTGTATTTT	CASSDSLAGGGELYF	TRBJ2-2	15	TRBD2	-	TRBV6-4